The source of this T cell receptor beta chain is a study of blood T cells in healthy people across ages. The use of a sample-barcoded 5' primer and a J-beta primer mix characterized a second PCR of roughly 6 to 11 cycles. TCRdb re-called the 5' RACE reads with MiXCR, one entry per CDR3 protein. The sample holds almost 1 million distinct CDR3 sequences; roughly 50% are singletons and the top ten take roughly 23%. Germline V gene lookup returns CDR1 DFQATT and CDR2 SNEGSKA (reference sequence). V was clipped by 0 bases and J by 8 bases; unmatched bases: 12. The CDR3 has 17 residues. The rearrangement uses TRBV20-1 and TRBJ2-1, with 11 positions matching TRBD2. Sequenced: blood. The sequence came from a woman in her sixties or seventies in good health. CDR3 sequence reads: CSARDPLTSGRVDEQFF. In DNA, the CDR3 is TGCAGTGCTAGAGACCCCCTTACTAGCGGGAGAGTGGATGAGCAGTTCTTC.